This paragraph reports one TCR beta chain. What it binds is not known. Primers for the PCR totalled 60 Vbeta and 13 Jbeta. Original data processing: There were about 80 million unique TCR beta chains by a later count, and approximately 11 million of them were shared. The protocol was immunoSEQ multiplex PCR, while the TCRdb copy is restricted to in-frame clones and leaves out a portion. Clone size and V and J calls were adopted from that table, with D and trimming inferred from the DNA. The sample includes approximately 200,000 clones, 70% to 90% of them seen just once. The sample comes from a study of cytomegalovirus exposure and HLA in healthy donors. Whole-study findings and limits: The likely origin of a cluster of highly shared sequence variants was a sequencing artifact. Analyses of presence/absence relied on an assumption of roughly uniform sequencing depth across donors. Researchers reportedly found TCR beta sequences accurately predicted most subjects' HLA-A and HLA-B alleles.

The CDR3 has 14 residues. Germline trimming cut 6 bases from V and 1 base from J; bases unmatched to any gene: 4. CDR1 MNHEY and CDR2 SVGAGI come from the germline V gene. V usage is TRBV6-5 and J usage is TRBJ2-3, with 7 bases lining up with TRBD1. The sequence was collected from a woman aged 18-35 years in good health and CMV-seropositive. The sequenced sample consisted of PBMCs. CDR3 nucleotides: TGTGCCAGCAGCTGGACAGGTGGCACAGATACGCAGTATTTT. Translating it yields CASSWTGGTDTQYF.